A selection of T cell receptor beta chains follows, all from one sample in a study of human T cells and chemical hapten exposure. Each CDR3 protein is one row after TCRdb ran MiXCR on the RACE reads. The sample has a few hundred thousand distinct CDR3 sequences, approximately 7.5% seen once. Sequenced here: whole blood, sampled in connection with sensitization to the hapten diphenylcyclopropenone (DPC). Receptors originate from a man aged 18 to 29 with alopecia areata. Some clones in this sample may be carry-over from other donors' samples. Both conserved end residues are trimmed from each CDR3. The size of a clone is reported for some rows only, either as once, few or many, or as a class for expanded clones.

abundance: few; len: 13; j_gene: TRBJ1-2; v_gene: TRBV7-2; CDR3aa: ASSLRQGADYGYT
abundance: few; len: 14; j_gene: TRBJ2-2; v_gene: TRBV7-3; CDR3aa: ASSIGPPKDTGELF
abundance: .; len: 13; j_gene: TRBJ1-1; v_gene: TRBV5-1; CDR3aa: ASSLNYRGSGEAF
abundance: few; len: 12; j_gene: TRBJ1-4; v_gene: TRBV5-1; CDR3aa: ASSLAPPDEKLF
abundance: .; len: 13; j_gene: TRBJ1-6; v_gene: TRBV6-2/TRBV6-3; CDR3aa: ASSYSWDMNSPLH
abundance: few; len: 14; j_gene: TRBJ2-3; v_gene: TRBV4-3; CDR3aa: ASSQLSSFSTDTQY
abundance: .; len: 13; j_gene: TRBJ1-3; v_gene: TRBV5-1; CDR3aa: ASSRKEGPGNTIY
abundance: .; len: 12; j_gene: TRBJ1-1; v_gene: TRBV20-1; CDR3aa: SARPGQGTTEAF
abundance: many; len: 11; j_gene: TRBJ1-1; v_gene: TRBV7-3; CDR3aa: ASSFEGNTEAF
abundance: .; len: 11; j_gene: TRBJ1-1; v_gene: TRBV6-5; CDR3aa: ASSYSGGDEAF
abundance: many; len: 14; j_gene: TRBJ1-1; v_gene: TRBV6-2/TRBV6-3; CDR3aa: ASTRDRVKWDTEAF
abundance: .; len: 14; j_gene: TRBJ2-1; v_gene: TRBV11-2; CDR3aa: ASSSQSGPAYNEQF
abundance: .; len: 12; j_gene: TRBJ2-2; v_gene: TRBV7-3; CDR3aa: ASSLHSQTGELF
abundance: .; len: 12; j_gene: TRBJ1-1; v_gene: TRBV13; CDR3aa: ASSSARDRPRAF
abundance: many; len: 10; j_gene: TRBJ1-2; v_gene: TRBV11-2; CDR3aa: ASSLGSYGYT
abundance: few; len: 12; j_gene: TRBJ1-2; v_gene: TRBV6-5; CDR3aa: ASSYRQTNYGYT
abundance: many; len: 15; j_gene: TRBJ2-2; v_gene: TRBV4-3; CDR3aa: ASSQEGAGDYTGELF
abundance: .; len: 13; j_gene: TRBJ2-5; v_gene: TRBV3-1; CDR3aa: ASSQGQGGMETQY
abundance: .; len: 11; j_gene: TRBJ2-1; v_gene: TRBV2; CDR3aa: ASMETGSNEQF
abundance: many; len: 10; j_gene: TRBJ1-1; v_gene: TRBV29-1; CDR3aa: SVEGDRNEAF
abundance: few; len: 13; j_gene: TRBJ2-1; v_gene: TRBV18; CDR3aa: ASSSDLSSYNEQF
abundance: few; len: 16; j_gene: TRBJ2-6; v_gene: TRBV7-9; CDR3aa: ASSGRTPTDSGANVLT
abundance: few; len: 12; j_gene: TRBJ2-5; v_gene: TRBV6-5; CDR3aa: ASRPRQRIETQY
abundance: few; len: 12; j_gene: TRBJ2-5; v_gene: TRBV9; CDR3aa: ASSERTGGETQY
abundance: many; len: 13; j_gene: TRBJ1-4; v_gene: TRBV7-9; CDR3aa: ASTVPNSTNEKLF
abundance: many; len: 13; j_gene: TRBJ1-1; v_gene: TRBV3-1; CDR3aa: ASRRMGTGRAEAF
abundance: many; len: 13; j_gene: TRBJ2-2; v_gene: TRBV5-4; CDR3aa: ASSLGTGNTGELF
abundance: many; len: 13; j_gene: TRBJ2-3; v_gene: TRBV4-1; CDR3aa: ASSQDNRATDTQY
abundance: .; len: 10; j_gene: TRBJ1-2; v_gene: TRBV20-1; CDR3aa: SAYLGNYGYT
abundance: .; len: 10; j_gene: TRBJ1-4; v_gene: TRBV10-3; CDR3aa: ATSYENEKLF
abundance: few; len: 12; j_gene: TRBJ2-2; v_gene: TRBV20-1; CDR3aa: SARDAENTGELF
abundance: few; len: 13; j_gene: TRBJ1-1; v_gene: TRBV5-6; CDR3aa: ASSLLTQLGAEAF
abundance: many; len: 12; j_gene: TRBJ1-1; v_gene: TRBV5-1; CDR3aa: ASSPDRVSTEAF
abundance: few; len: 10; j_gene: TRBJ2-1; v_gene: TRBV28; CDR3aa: ASSSGTSVLF